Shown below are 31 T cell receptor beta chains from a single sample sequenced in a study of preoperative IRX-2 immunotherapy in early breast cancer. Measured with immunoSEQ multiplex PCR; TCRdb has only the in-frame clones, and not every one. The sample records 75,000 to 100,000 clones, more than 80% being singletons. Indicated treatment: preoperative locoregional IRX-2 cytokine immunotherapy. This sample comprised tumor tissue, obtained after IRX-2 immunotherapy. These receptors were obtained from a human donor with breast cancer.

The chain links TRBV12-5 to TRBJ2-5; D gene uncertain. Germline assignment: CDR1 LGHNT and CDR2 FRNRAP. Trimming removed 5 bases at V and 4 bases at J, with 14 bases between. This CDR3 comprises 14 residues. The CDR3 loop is CASGLKGPSETQYF. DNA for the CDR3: TGTGCTAGTGGTCTCAAGGGCCCCTCAGAGACCCAGTACTTC.

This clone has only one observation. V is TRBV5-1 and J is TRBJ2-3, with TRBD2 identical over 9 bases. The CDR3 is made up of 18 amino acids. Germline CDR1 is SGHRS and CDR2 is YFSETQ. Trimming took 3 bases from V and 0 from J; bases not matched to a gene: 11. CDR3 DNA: TGCGCCAGCAGCTCCTCCGGACTAGCGCCCATGAGCACAGATACGCAGTATTTT. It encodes CASSSSGLAPMSTDTQYF.

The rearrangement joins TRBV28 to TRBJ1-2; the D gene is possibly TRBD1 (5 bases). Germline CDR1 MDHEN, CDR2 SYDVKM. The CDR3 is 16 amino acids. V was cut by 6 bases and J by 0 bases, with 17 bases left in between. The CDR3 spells CASRSPRQIANYGYTF. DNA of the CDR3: TGTGCCAGCAGATCCCCCCGACAGATAGCTAACTATGGCTACACCTTC.

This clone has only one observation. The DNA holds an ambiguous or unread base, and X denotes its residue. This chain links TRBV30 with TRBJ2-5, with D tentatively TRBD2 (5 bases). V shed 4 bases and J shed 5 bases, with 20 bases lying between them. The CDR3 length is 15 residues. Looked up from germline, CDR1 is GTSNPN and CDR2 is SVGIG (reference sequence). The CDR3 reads CAWXVPTAARETQYF. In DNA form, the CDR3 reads TGTGCCTGGARTGTACCCACAGCGGCCAGGGAGACCCAGTACTTC.

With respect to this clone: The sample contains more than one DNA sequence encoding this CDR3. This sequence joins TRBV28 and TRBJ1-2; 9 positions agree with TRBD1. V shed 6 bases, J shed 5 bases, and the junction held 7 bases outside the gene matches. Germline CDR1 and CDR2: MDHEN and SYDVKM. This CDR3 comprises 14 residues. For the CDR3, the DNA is TGTGCCAGCAGCCTCCCGGGACAGGGTTATGGCTACACCTTC. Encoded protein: CASSLPGQGYGYTF.

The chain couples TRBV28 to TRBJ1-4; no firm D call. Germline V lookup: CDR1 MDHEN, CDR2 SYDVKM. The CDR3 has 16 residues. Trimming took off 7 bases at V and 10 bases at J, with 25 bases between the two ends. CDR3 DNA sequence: TGTGCCAGCAACCCAGGTTGGGCCACAAGTACGGGAAAACTGTTTTTT. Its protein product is CASNPGWATSTGKLFF.

This chain's CDR3 is CATSKRDITDTQYF. CDR3 coding DNA: TGTGCCACCAGCAAAAGGGATATCACAGATACGCAGTATTTT. The chain employs TRBV15 and TRBJ2-3; D not resolved. The CDR3 has 14 residues. Trimming took off 4 bases at V and 2 bases at J, with 10 bases between the two ends. Per germline, CDR1 LNHNV and CDR2 YYDKDF (reference sequence). Variable domain in full (rest from reference TRBV15 and TRBJ2-3): DAMVIQNPRYQVTQFGKPVTLSCSQTLNHNVMYWYQQKSSQAPKLLFHYYDKDFNNEADTPDNFQSRRPNTSFCFLDIRSPGLGDTAMYLCATSKRDITDTQYFGPGTRLTVL.

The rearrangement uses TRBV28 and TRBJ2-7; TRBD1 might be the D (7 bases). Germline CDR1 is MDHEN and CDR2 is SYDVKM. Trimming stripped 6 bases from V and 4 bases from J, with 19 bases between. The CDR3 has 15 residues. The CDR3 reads CASSPVGGAGYEQYF. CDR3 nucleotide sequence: TGTGCCAGCAGCCCAGTAGGGGGCGCGGGATACGAGCAGTACTTC.

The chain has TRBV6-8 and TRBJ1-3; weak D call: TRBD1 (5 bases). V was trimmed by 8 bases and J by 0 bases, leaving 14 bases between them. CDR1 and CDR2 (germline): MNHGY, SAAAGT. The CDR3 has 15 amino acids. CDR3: CASGQGPISGNTIYF. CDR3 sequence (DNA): TGTGCCAGCGGGCAGGGACCGATCTCTGGAAACACCATATATTTT.

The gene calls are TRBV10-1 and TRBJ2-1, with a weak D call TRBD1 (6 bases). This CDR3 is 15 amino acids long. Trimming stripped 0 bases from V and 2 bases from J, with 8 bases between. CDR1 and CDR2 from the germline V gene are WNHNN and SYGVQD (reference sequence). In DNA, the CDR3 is TGCGCCAGCAGTGAGTCCCGGACAGCCTACAATGAGCAGTTCTTC. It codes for CASSESRTAYNEQFF.

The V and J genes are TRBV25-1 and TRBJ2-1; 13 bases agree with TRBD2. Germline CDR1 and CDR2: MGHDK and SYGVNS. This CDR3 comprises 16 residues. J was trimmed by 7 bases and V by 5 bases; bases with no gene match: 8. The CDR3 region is CASSLTGTSGTNEQFF. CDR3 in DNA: TGTGCCAGCAGTCTAACCGGGACTAGCGGGACAAATGAGCAGTTCTTC.

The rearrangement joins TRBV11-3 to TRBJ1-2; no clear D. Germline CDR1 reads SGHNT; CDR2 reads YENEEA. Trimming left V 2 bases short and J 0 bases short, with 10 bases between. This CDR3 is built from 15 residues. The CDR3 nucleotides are TGTGCCAGCAGCTTAAGGAGGCACCCTAACTATGGCTACACCTTC. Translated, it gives CASSLRRHPNYGYTF.

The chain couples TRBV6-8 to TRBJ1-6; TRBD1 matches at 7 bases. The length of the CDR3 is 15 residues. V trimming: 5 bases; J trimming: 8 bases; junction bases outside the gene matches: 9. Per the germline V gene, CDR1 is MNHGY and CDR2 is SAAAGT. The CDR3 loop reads CASSDRAFGDSPLHF. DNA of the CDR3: TGTGCCAGCAGTGACAGGGCGTTCGGTGATTCACCCCTCCACTTT.

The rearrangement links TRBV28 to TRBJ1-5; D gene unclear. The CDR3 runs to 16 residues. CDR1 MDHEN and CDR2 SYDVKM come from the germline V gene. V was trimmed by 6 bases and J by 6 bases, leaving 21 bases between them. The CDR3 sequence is CASSYSLNSFSQPQHF. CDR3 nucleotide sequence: TGTGCCAGCAGCTACTCTCTAAACAGCTTTAGTCAGCCCCAGCATTTT.

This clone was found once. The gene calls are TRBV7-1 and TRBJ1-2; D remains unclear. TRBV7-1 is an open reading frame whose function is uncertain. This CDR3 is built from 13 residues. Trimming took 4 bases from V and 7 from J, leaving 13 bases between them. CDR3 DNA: TGTGCCAGCAGCTTAGATGGGCTGGGTGGCTACACCTTC. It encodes CASSLDGLGGYTF.

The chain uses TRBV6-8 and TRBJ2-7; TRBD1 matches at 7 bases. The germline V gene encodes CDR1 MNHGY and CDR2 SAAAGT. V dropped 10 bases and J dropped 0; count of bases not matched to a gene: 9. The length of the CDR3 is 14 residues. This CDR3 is CATLGTVNSYEQYF. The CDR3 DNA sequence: TGTGCCACGTTGGGGACAGTAAACTCCTACGAGCAGTACTTC.

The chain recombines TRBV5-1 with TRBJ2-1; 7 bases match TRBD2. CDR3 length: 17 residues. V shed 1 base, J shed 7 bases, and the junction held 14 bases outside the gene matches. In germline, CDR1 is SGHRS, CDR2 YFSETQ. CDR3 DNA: TGCGCCAGCAGCTTGATCCGCTTCACTGGCGGGGGTAATGAGCAGTTCTTC. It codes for CASSLIRFTGGGNEQFF.

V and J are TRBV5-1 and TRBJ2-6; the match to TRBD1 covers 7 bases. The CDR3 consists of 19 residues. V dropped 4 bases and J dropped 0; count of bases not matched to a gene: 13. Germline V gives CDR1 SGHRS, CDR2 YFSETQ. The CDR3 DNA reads TGCGCCAGCAGCATCCCGGACAGGTTACCCGTCTCTGGGGCCAACGTCCTGACTTTC. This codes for CASSIPDRLPVSGANVLTF.

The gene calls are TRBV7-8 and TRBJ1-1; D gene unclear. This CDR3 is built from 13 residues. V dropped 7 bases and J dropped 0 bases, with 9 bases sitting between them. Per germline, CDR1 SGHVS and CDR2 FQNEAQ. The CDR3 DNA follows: TGTGCCAGCAAGGTGGATATGAACACTGAAGCTTTCTTT. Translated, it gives CASKVDMNTEAFF.

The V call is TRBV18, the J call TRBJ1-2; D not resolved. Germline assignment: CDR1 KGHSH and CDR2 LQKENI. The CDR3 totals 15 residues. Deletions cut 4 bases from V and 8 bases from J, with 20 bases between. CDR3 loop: CASSRAVRGEGGYTF. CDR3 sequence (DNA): TGTGCCAGCTCACGCGCCGTTCGGGGTGAAGGCGGCTACACCTTC.

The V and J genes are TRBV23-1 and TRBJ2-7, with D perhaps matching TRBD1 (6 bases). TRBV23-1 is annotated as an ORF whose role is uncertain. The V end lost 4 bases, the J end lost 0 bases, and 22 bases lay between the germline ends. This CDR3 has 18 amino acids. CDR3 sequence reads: CASSRYFPGQTSSYEQYF. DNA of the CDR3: TGCGCCAGCAGTCGATATTTTCCTGGACAGACGAGCTCCTACGAGCAGTACTTC.

The CDR3, as DNA: TGTGCCAGTAGTATTCCTCGGATTGGGACAAGCAATCAGCCCCAGCATTTT. Its protein is CASSIPRIGTSNQPQHF. The chain carries TRBV19 and TRBJ1-5, with a weak D call TRBD1 (6 bases). V dropped 3 bases and J dropped 1 base, with 16 bases sitting between them. The germline V gene has CDR1 LNHDA and CDR2 SQIVND (reference sequence). The CDR3 has 17 residues.

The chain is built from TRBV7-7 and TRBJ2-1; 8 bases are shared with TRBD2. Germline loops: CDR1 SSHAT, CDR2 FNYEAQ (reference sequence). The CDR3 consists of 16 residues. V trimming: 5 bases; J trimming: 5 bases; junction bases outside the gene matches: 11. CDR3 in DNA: TGTGCCAGCAGCCCAGAGGCAGCGGGGGCCAACAATGAGCAGTTCTTC. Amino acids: CASSPEAAGANNEQFF. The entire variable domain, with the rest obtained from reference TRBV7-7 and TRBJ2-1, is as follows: GAGVSQSPRYKVTKRGQDVTLRCDPISSHATLYWYQQALGQGPEFLTYFNYEAQPDKSGLPSDRFSAERPEGSISTLTIQRTEQRDSAMYRCASSPEAAGANNEQFFGPGTRLTVL.

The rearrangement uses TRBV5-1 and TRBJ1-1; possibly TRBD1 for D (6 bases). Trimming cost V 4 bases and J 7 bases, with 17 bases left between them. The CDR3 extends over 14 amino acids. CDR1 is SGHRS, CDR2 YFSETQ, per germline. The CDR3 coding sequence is TGCGCCAGCAGCAGGCAGTGGCAGGGGATTGAAGCTTTCTTT. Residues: CASSRQWQGIEAFF. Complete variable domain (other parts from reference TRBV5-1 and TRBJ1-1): KAGVTQTPRYLIKTRGQQVTLSCSPISGHRSVSWYQQTPGQGLQFLFEYFSETQRNKGNFPGRFSGRQFSNSRSEMNVSTLELGDSALYLCASSRQWQGIEAFFGQGTRLTVV.

CDR3 in amino acids: CASRLGTAFYEQYF. In nucleotides, the CDR3 is TGTGCCAGCAGACTCGGGACAGCCTTCTACGAGCAGTACTTC. The V call is TRBV28, the J call TRBJ2-7, with TRBD1 identical over 7 bases. CDR3 length: 14 residues. CDR1 and CDR2 (germline): MDHEN, SYDVKM. The V segment lost 6 bases and the J segment 3 bases; nucleotides outside the gene matches: 8.

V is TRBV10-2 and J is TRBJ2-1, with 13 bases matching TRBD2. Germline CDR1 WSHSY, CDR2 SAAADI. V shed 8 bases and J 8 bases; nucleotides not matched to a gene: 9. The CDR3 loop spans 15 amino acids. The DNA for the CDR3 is TGCGCCAGCCGGACTAGCGGGAGCTCGGGCGATGAGCAGTTCTTC. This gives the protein CASRTSGSSGDEQFF.

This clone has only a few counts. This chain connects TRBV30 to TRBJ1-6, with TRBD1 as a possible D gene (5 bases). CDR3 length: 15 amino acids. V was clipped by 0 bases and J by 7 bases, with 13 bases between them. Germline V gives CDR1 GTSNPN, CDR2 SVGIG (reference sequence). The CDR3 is CAWSVPTVGNSPLHF. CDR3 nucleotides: TGTGCCTGGAGTGTACCGACAGTCGGGAATTCACCCCTCCACTTT.

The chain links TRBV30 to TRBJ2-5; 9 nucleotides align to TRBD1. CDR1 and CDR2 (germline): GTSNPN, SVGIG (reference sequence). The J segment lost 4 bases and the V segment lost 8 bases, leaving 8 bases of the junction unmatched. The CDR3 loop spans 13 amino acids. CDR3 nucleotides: TGTGCCATCAACAGGGGGCGGCGAGAGACCCAGTACTTC. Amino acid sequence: CAINRGRRETQYF.

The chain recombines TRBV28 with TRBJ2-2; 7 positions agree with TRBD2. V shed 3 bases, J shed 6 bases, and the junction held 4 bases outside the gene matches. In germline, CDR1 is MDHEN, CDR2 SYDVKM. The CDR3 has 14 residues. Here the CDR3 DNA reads TGTGCCAGCAGTTTTTCTGGACTAGCCGGGGAGCTGTTTTTT. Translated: CASSFSGLAGELFF.

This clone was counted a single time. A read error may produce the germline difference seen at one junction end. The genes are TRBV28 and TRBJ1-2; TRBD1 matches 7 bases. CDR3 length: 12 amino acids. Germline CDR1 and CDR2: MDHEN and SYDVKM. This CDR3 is CANSAPGGGYTF. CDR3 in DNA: TGTGCCAACAGTGCCCCAGGGGGTGGCTACACCTTC.

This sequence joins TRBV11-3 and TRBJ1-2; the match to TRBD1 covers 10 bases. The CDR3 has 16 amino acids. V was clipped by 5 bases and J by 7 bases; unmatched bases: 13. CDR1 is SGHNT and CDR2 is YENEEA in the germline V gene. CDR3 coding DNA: TGTGCCAGCAGCCCCCCCCTTCGGGACAGGGGTAGTGGCTACACCTTC. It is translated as CASSPPLRDRGSGYTF.